A selection of T cell receptor beta chains follows, all from one sample in a study of T cells in Graves' hyperthyroidism and ophthalmopathy. A single record per CDR3 protein comes from TCRdb applying MiXCR to the multiplex PCR reads. The sample includes hundreds of thousands of distinct CDR3 sequences, 35% seen only once; the top ten take approximately 31%. Sample: blood. These receptors were taken from a woman aged 40 to 50 with Graves' hyperthyroidism. Each CDR3 is given with its conserved first and last residue. Fields, in order: J gene, V gene, clone size, D gene, CDR3 protein, CDR3 DNA. A D gene is named only where the DNA matches it firmly. The listing skips clone size in some rows; elsewhere it reads once, few, many or a size class.

>TRBJ2-7|TRBV10-3|.|TRBD2
CASSYDKLAGSYEQYF
TGTGCCAGCAGTTATGATAAGCTAGCGGGCTCCTACGAGCAGTACTTC
>TRBJ1-1|TRBV7-9|many|.
CASSLRGGRTEAFF
TGTGCCAGCAGCTTACGGGGTGGAAGGACTGAAGCTTTCTTT
>TRBJ1-2|TRBV9|.|TRBD1
CASSLSYRGRDGYTF
TGTGCCAGCAGTTTATCTTACAGGGGAAGGGATGGCTACACCTTC
>TRBJ2-7|TRBV7-2|many|.
CASSSRTQGDYEQYF
TGTGCCAGCAGCTCGAGGACTCAGGGAGACTACGAGCAGTACTTC
>TRBJ1-3|TRBV6-1|.|.
CASSPRGWNTIYF
TGTGCCAGCAGTCCCAGGGGATGGAACACCATATATTTT
>TRBJ1-2|TRBV5-1|.|.
CASSIYTGMGYTF
TGCGCCAGCAGCATTTATACGGGTATGGGCTACACCTTC
>TRBJ2-7|TRBV7-9|few|TRBD1
CASSHRDRGEQYF
TGTGCCAGCAGCCACCGGGACAGGGGCGAGCAGTACTTC
>TRBJ2-2|TRBV10-3|.|TRBD2
CASRNSGGDTGELFF
TGTGCCAGCAGGAATAGCGGGGGGGACACCGGGGAGCTGTTTTTT
>TRBJ2-1|TRBV7-6|once|.
CASSPRAGAWDNEQFF
TGTGCCAGCAGCCCCCGGGCAGGAGCTTGGGACAATGAGCAGTTCTTC
>TRBJ2-1|TRBV7-3|.|TRBD2
CASSSVAGSSYNEQFF
TGTGCCAGCAGCTCCGTAGCGGGCAGCTCCTACAATGAGCAGTTCTTC
>TRBJ1-1|TRBV20-1|many|.
CSAKGGTEAFF
TGCAGCGCCAAGGGAGGTACTGAAGCTTTCTTT
>TRBJ2-3|TRBV2|few|.
CASSRDYASTDTQYF
TGTGCCAGCAGTCGGGATTACGCTAGCACAGATACGCAGTATTTT
>TRBJ1-2|TRBV20-1|few|TRBD1
CSALGQGASGYTF
TGCAGTGCCCTGGGACAGGGGGCGAGTGGCTACACCTTC
>TRBJ2-2|TRBV20-1|few|.
CSAKKTGELFF
TGCAGTGCAAAGAAGACCGGGGAGCTGTTTTTT
>TRBJ1-2|TRBV7-2|.|TRBD1
CASSVHRGEYGYTF
TGTGCCAGCAGCGTCCACAGGGGGGAATATGGCTACACCTTC
>TRBJ1-5|TRBV19|.|.
CASSIDRGGIQPQHF
TGTGCCAGTAGTATAGATCGGGGGGGAATTCAGCCCCAGCATTTT
>TRBJ1-1|TRBV6-4|.|.
CASSDPGSDRNTEAFF
TGTGCCAGCAGTGACCCGGGATCAGACCGCAACACTGAAGCTTTCTTT
>TRBJ2-7|TRBV5-6|few|.
CASSLGSGGLEQYF
TGTGCCAGCAGCTTGGGGTCGGGGGGCCTCGAGCAGTACTTC
>TRBJ1-5|TRBV10-3|.|.
CASSLVDHQPQHF
TGTGCCAGCAGCTTAGTAGATCATCAGCCCCAGCATTTT
>TRBJ2-7|TRBV7-2|.|.
CASSESEEQYF
TGTGCCAGCAGCGAATCCGAAGAGCAGTACTTC
>TRBJ1-3|TRBV6-6|many|.
CASIAGGNTIYF
TGTGCCAGCATCGCCGGAGGAAACACCATATATTTT
>TRBJ1-2|TRBV9|.|TRBD1
CARGKKGDRNSYTF
TGTGCCAGGGGAAAAAAGGGGGACAGGAATAGCTACACCTTC
>TRBJ1-3|TRBV7-2|many|.
CASSFQGTGNTIYF
TGTGCCAGCAGCTTTCAGGGGACTGGAAACACCATATATTTT
>TRBJ1-3|TRBV5-1|.|.
CASRSGVSGNTIYF
TGCGCCAGCAGGTCCGGGGTGTCTGGAAACACCATATATTTT
>TRBJ1-1|TRBV13|few|.
CATKPTGAENTEAFF
TGTGCCACCAAACCTACTGGGGCGGAGAACACTGAAGCTTTCTTT
>TRBJ2-3|TRBV7-2|.|TRBD2
CASSWRGAVSDTQYF
TGTGCCAGCAGCTGGCGGGGGGCCGTATCAGATACGCAGTATTTT
>TRBJ2-2|TRBV24-1|many|.
CATSAEGSKLTGELFF
TGTGCCACCAGTGCCGAGGGGTCGAAACTCACCGGGGAGCTGTTTTTT
>TRBJ1-1|TRBV6-5|few|.
CATQDGMNTEAFF
TGTGCCACCCAGGACGGTATGAACACTGAAGCTTTCTTT
>TRBJ2-7|TRBV4-3|.|.
CASSTSYPDRLSYEQYF
TGCGCCAGCAGCACCTCTTACCCCGACAGGCTCTCCTACGAGCAGTACTTC
>TRBJ1-5|TRBV19|few|.
CASSREGFLGNQPQHF
TGTGCCAGTAGTCGTGAAGGGTTTTTAGGCAATCAGCCCCAGCATTTT